Listed below are T cell receptor beta chains from one sample, sequenced in a study of cytotoxic CD8 clonotypes in ibrutinib-treated CLL. This table comes from immunoSEQ multiplex PCR, and its TCRdb copy is limited to in-frame clones, with some not included. The data contain 90,000 to 100,000 clones, 78% of them singletons. The material was PBMCs, obtained after 12 months of ibrutinib treatment. The receptors were gathered from a human donor with chronic lymphocytic leukemia. The CDR3 runs from the conserved cysteine through the conserved F or W. The D gene is left open where the match is weak. The listing skips clone size in some rows; elsewhere it reads once, few, many or a size class.

v_gene	j_gene	d_gene	abundance	CDR3aa	CDR3nt
TRBV18	TRBJ2-5	.	once	CASSPGQETQYF	TGTGCCAGCTCACCCGGCCAAGAGACCCAGTACTTC
TRBV6-5	TRBJ2-7	TRBD1	.	CASSYRDRGPYEQYF	TGTGCCAGCAGTTACCGGGACAGGGGGCCCTACGAGCAGTACTTC
TRBV18	TRBJ2-7	.	.	CASSPPMGMPYEQYF	TGTGCCAGCTCACCACCAATGGGGATGCCCTACGAGCAGTACTTC
TRBV7-6	TRBJ1-3	.	.	CASSLALGDSGNTIYF	TGTGCCAGCAGCTTAGCGCTAGGGGACTCTGGAAACACCATATATTTT
TRBV9	TRBJ2-3	.	.	CASSVTAGGPDTQYF	TGTGCCAGCAGCGTAACGGCCGGCGGGCCAGATACGCAGTATTTT
TRBV7-2	TRBJ2-2	TRBD2	many	CASSPHLLAGGHLTGELFF	TGTGCCAGCAGCCCCCACTTACTAGCGGGGGGGCATCTGACCGGGGAGCTGTTTTTT
TRBV6-6	TRBJ1-4	.	.	CASSPDQSNEKLFF	TGTGCCAGCAGTCCAGACCAGTCTAATGAAAAACTGTTTTTT
TRBV2	TRBJ1-6	.	.	CASTYRDGSPLHF	TGTGCCAGTACCTACAGGGATGGTTCACCCCTCCACTTT
TRBV7-6	TRBJ2-1	TRBD1	.	CASSLEGQDYNEQFF	TGTGCCAGCAGCTTAGAGGGACAGGACTACAATGAGCAGTTCTTC
TRBV9	TRBJ2-4	.	.	CASSVDPAGIAKNIQYF	TGTGCCAGCAGCGTAGATCCAGCCGGGATTGCCAAAAACATTCAGTACTTC
TRBV6-1	TRBJ2-1	.	.	CASSAGVYEQFF	TGTGCCAGCAGTGCAGGGGTGTATGAGCAGTTCTTC
TRBV15	TRBJ1-2	TRBD1	once	CATTPIGQGRNGYTF	TGTGCCACCACCCCAATTGGACAGGGAAGAAATGGCTACACCTTC
TRBV6-1	TRBJ1-3	.	few	CASSASLVSSGNTIYF	TGTGCCAGCAGTGCCTCCCTCGTGAGCTCTGGAAACACCATATATTTT
TRBV5-1	TRBJ2-7	TRBD1	.	CASSPFGQGTYEQYF	TGCGCCAGCAGCCCCTTTGGACAGGGGACCTACGAGCAGTACTTC
TRBV19	TRBJ1-2	TRBD1	.	CASGRGDGYTF	TGTGCCAGCGGCAGGGGGGATGGCTACACCTTC
TRBV15	TRBJ2-2	TRBD1	.	CATSTFPGQGNTGELFF	TGTGCCACCAGCACTTTCCCGGGACAGGGGAACACCGGGGAGCTGTTTTTT
TRBV9	TRBJ2-2	TRBD1	.	CASSGRTGGGELFF	TGTGCCAGCAGCGGAAGGACAGGGGGCGGGGAGCTGTTTTTT
TRBV4-2	TRBJ1-5	TRBD1	.	CASSPFGGPTGGKQPQHF	TGTGCCAGCAGCCCCTTCGGAGGCCCTACAGGGGGGAAGCAGCCCCAGCATTTT
TRBV29-1	TRBJ1-1	TRBD1	.	CSVLQGVGNTEAFF	TGCAGCGTCCTACAGGGGGTAGGGAACACTGAAGCTTTCTTT
TRBV7-9	TRBJ2-1	.	once	CASSFGQSEQFF	TGTGCCAGCAGCTTCGGACAGAGTGAGCAGTTCTTC
TRBV19	TRBJ1-1	.	.	CASSTTVHTEAFF	TGTGCCAGTAGTACTACAGTGCACACTGAAGCTTTCTTT
TRBV5-1	TRBJ2-3	.	.	CASSLVGSEDTQYF	TGCGCCAGCAGCTTGGTGGGTAGCGAAGATACGCAGTATTTT
TRBV29-1	TRBJ1-6	.	few	CSVGGSNSPLHF	TGCAGCGTGGGAGGGAGTAATTCACCCCTCCACTTT
TRBV9	TRBJ2-1	.	.	CASSVATGIYNEQFF	TGTGCCAGCAGCGTAGCGACCGGGATATACAATGAGCAGTTCTTC
TRBV27	TRBJ2-5	.	few	CASSPSGALETQYF	TGTGCCAGCAGTCCCTCGGGCGCGTTAGAGACCCAGTACTTC
TRBV7-2	TRBJ1-2	.	.	CASSLGGDYGYTF	TGTGCCAGCAGCTTAGGGGGAGACTATGGCTACACCTTC
TRBV12-5	TRBJ2-3	TRBD2	few	CASGLTLAGTSDTQYF	TGTGCTAGTGGTCTAACACTAGCGGGGACCTCAGATACGCAGTATTTT
TRBV18	TRBJ2-2	TRBD1	.	CASSSRQGAGTGELFF	TGTGCCAGCTCATCACGACAGGGGGCAGGTACCGGGGAGCTGTTTTTT
TRBV5-1	TRBJ1-1	.	.	CASSLTTGNEAFF	TGCGCCAGCAGCTTGACGACAGGAAATGAAGCTTTCTTT
TRBV10-3	TRBJ2-7	.	once	CAISVKERGGEQYF	TGTGCCATCAGTGTTAAGGAGCGAGGGGGCGAGCAGTACTTC
TRBV29-1	TRBJ1-4	TRBD1	.	CSVARQGDEKLFF	TGCAGCGTTGCACGACAGGGTGATGAAAAACTGTTTTTT
TRBV29-1	TRBJ2-1	TRBD2	.	CSVPLAGRPNEQFF	TGCAGCGTCCCACTAGCGGGGAGACCTAATGAGCAGTTCTTC
TRBV5-1	TRBJ2-1	TRBD2	.	CASSSSGGSYNEQFF	TGCGCCAGCAGCTCTAGCGGGGGCTCCTACAATGAGCAGTTCTTC
TRBV9	TRBJ2-1	.	.	CASSVLRGDEQFF	TGTGCCAGCAGCGTACTTCGTGGCGATGAGCAGTTCTTC
TRBV10-3	TRBJ1-2	.	few	CAISESPPSVYGYTF	TGTGCCATCAGTGAGTCGCCACCATCCGTGTATGGCTACACCTTC
TRBV2	TRBJ2-1	.	.	CASSQGRGVSYNEQFF	TGTGCCAGCTCCCAGGGGAGGGGGGTCTCCTACAATGAGCAGTTCTTC
TRBV19	TRBJ2-3	.	.	CASSLEVPRADTQYF	TGTGCCAGTAGCCTGGAGGTCCCCAGGGCAGATACGCAGTATTTT
TRBV7-2	TRBJ2-1	.	.	CASSALVRPGGFF	TGTGCCAGCAGCGCCCTGGTGAGGCCTGGGGGGTTCTTC
TRBV5-4	TRBJ2-5	.	.	CASSPGLDQETQYF	TGTGCCAGCAGCCCGGGACTGGACCAAGAGACCCAGTACTTC
TRBV19	TRBJ1-2	.	.	CATSKEGDDYGYTF	TGTGCCACCTCAAAGGAGGGCGACGACTATGGCTACACCTTC
TRBV2	TRBJ2-5	.	.	CASRVTSQAGKTQYF	TGTGCCAGCAGGGTGACTAGTCAAGCCGGGAAGACCCAGTACTTC
TRBV7-8	TRBJ1-6	.	.	CASSLSPFTRFGYNSPLHF	TGTGCCAGCAGCTTATCCCCGTTTACGAGGTTTGGGTATAATTCACCCCTCCACTTT
TRBV5-5	TRBJ2-1	.	.	CASSLQVGGYNEQFF	TGTGCCAGCAGCTTGCAGGTCGGCGGCTACAATGAGCAGTTCTTC
TRBV2	TRBJ2-7	TRBD2	few	CASMGLAASYEQYF	TGTGCCAGCATGGGACTAGCGGCCTCCTACGAGCAGTACTTC
TRBV4-2	TRBJ1-3	TRBD1	.	CASSQEGTGAGNTIYF	TGTGCCAGCAGCCAAGAGGGGACAGGGGCTGGAAACACCATATATTTT
TRBV7-2	TRBJ2-2	.	.	CASSQVYTGELFF	TGTGCCAGCAGCCAGGTGTACACCGGGGAGCTGTTTTTT
TRBV7-9	TRBJ2-5	TRBD1	.	CASSLGDRDRETQYF	TGTGCCAGCAGCTTAGGGGACCGGGACAGAGAGACCCAGTACTTC
TRBV6-4	TRBJ1-4	TRBD1	.	CASSETGGEDEKLFF	TGTGCCAGCAGTGAAACAGGGGGGGAAGATGAAAAACTGTTTTTT
TRBV6-1	TRBJ1-5	.	few	CASEGRLMAQPQHF	TGTGCCAGCGAGGGACGGCTTATGGCTCAGCCCCAGCATTTT
TRBV2	TRBJ1-1	.	.	CASSGEGFLPEAFF	TGTGCCAGCAGTGGAGAAGGGTTCCTACCTGAAGCTTTCTTT
TRBV7-2	TRBJ2-2	TRBD2	.	CASSSSGGAGGELFF	TGTGCCAGCAGCTCGAGCGGGGGGGCCGGCGGGGAGCTGTTTTTT
TRBV2	TRBJ2-1	.	many	CASAGISYNEQFF	TGTGCCAGCGCGGGGATCTCCTACAATGAGCAGTTCTTC
TRBV20-1	TRBJ1-2	.	many	CSAPHYGYTF	TGCAGTGCTCCGCACTATGGCTACACCTTC
TRBV30	TRBJ1-2	.	.	CAWSPREGVVYGYTF	TGTGCCTGGAGTCCCCGGGAGGGGGTAGTCTATGGCTACACCTTC